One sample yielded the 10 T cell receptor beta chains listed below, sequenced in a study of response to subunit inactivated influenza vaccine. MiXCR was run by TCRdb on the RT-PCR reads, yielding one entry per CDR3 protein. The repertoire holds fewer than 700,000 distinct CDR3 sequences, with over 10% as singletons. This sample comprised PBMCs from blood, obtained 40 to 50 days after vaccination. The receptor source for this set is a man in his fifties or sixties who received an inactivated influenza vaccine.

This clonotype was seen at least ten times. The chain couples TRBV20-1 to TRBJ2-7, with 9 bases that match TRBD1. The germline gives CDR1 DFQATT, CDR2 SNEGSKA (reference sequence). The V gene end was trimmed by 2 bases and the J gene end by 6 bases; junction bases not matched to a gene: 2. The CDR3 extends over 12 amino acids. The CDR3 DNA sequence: TGCAGTGCTAGAAACAGGGGGCTCGAGCAGTACTTC. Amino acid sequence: CSARNRGLEQYF.

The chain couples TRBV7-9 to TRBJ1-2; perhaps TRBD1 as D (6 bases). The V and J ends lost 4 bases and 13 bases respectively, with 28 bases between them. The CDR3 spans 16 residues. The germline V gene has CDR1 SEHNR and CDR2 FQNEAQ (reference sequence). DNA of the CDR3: TGTGCCAGCAGCTCCAATTTTGGGGGCCCCTTTATTGGGTGCACCTTC. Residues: CASSSNFGGPFIGCTF.

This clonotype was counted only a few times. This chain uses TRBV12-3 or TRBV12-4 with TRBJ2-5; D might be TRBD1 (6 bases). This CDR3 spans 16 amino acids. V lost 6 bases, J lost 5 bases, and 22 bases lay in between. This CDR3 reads CASSAFEGVGMETQYF. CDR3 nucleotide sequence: TGTGCCAGCAGCGCATTTGAGGGGGTTGGAATGGAGACCCAGTACTTC.

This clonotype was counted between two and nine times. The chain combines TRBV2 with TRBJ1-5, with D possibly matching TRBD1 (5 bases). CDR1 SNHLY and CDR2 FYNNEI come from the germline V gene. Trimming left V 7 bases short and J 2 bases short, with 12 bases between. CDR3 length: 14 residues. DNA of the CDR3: TGTGCCAGCATATTGGGGGGTGGCAATCAGCCCCAGCATTTT. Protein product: CASILGGGNQPQHF.

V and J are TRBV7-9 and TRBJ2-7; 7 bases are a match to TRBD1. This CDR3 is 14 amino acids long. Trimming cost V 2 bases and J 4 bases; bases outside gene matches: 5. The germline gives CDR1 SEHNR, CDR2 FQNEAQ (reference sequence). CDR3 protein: CASSLRAGGYEQYF. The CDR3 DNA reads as TGTGCCAGCAGCTTACGCGCAGGGGGTTACGAGCAGTACTTC.

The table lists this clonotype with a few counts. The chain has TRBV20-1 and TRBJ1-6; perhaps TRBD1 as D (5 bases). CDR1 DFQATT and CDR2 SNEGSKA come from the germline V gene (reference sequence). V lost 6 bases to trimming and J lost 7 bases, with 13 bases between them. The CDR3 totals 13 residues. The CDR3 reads CSAPSRENSPLHF. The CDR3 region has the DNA TGCAGTGCCCCCTCCAGGGAGAATTCACCCCTCCACTTT.

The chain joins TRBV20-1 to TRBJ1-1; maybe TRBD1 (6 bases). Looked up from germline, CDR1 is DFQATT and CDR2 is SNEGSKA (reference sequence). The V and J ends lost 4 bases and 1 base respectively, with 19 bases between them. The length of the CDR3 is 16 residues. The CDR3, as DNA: TGCAGTGCTAAGGGTCAGGGGTCCTTCTCGAACACTGAAGCTTTCTTT. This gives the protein CSAKGQGSFSNTEAFF.

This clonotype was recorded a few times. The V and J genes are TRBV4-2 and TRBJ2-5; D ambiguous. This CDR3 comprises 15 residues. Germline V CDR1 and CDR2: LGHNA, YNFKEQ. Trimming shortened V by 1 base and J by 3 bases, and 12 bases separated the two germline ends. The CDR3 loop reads CASSQGNRGKETQYF. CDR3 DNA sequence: TGTGCCAGCAGCCAAGGAAACCGCGGAAAAGAGACCCAGTACTTC.

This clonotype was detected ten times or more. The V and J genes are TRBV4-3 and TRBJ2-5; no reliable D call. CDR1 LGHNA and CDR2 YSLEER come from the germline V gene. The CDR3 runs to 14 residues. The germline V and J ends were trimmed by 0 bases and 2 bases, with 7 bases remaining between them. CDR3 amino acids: CASSQDSLQETQYF. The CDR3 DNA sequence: TGCGCCAGCAGCCAAGATTCGTTACAAGAGACCCAGTACTTC.

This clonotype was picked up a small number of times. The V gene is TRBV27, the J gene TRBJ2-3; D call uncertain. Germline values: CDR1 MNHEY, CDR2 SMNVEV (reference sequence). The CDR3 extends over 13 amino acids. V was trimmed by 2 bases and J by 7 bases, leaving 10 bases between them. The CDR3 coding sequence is TGTGCCAGCAGTTTACTGGACGCACATACGCAGTATTTT. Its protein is CASSLLDAHTQYF.